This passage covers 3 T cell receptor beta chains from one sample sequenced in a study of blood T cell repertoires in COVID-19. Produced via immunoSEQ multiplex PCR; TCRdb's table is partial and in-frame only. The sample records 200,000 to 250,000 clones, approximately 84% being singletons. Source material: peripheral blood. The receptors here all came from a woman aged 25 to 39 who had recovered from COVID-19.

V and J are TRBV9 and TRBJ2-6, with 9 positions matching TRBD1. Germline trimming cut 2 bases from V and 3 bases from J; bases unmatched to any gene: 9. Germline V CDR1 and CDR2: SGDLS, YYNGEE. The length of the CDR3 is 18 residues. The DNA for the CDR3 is TGTGCCAGCAGCGTGACCGTACAGGGGGCTGTTGGGGCCAACGTCCTGACTTTC. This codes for CASSVTVQGAVGANVLTF.

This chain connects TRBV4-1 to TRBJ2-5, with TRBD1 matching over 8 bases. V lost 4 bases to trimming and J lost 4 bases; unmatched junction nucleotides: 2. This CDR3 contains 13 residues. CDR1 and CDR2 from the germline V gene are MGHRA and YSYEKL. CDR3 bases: TGCGCCAGCAGCCGCGGGACAGGAGAGACCCAGTACTTC. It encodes CASSRGTGETQYF.

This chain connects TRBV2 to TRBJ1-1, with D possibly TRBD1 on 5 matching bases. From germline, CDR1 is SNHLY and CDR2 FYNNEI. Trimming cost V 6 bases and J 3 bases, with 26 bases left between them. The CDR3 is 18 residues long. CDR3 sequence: CASRARGRINGGDTEAFF. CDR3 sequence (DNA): TGTGCCAGCAGGGCTCGGGGACGGATCAATGGCGGGGACACTGAAGCTTTCTTT.